This T cell receptor (beta chain) was profiled in a study of T cells after posttransplantation cyclophosphamide. Study-level points and caveats: Donor-recipient repertoire similarity was low at 1-2 months, rising over year one.

This clone was observed many times. Its antigen is as yet unknown. The table came from immunoSEQ multiplex PCR; TCRdb's copy has only in-frame clones and leaves some out. The sample yields over 6,500 clones, without any singletons. This CDR3 has 16 residues. The V and J ends lost 6 bases and 2 bases respectively, with 19 bases between them. The germline V gene has CDR1 SNHLY and CDR2 FYNNEI. Treatment was busulfan-fludarabine conditioning, a marrow graft, and cyclophosphamide on days +3 and +4. The genes are TRBV2 and TRBJ1-2; TRBD1 is a possible D gene (5 bases). Sequences were derived from PBMCs, sampled after allogeneic stem cell transplant with posttransplant cyclophosphamide. The clonotype was recovered from a male patient between 45 and 59 years old who received an allogeneic stem cell transplant from an unrelated donor, was CMV-positive, and had acute GVHD only. Some of the T cells might come from the graft donor. For the CDR3, the DNA is TGTGCCAGCAGCCCCACCCCCTTAGACAGAAACTATGGCTACACCTTC. Translation: CASSPTPLDRNYGYTF. The variable domain in full, with the rest retrieved from reference TRBV2 and TRBJ1-2, is EPEVTQTPSHQVTQMGQEVILRCVPISNHLYFYWYRQILGQKVEFLVSFYNNEISEKSEIFDDQFSVERPDGSNFTLKIRSTKLEDSAMYFCASSPTPLDRNYGYTFGSGTRLTVV.